This T cell receptor (beta chain) was captured in a study of blood T cell repertoires in COVID-19. Background on the study: COVID-19 samples collected from the United States, Italy and Spain covered acute and convalescent phases. From T cells, B-cell-depleted T cells, or PBMCs came the material, which was cDNA or gDNA.

V was trimmed by 4 bases and J by 7 bases, leaving 10 bases between them. The germline CDR1 and CDR2 sequences are LGHNA and YSLEER. The CDR3 sequence is 13 residues long. Original analysis: Estimation of nucleated cell counts relied on the amplification of reference gene primers. Some clones are missing from TCRdb's copy, which holds only in-frame ones; the method was immunoSEQ multiplex PCR. V and J calls and clone size are as listed in that table; D and trimming were resolved from the DNA. The sample records 88,000 or so clones, less than 90% being singletons. The material sequenced was peripheral blood. This sequence originates from a man between 60 and 75 years old with acute or convalescent COVID-19. The gene calls are TRBV4-3 and TRBJ2-2; D unclear. The CDR3 loop is CASSRSTVGELFF. DNA of the CDR3: TGCGCCAGCAGCCGGTCAACGGTCGGGGAGCTGTTTTTT.